The subject of this entry is one T cell receptor beta chain. Antigen: not known. The germline CDR1 and CDR2 sequences are MGHRA and YSYEKL. With V trimmed by 1 base and J by 6 bases, 9 bases remained unmatched. There are 16 residues in the CDR3. Produced via immunoSEQ multiplex PCR; TCRdb's table is partial and in-frame only. The sample includes under 200,000 clones, under 90% seen only once; the top ten take under 13%. The data were obtained in a study of cytomegalovirus exposure and HLA in healthy donors. Across the study: It was reported in a later analysis that the same platform had been used for the 100 to 150 validation repertoires as for the roughly 700 first-cohort repertoires.

The study, taken as a whole, reports: The CMV antigen specificity of three CMV-associated chains was confirmed through in vitro analysis. Some TCR beta chains (over 150 of them) were listed as cytomegalovirus-associated. It was reported that the classifier diagnosed cytomegalovirus status with high specificity and sensitivity in both the original and validation cohorts.

The rearrangement links TRBV4-1 to TRBJ2-3; 8 bases fit TRBD2. Source material: PBMCs. The clonotype was recovered from a woman under 30 in good health and CMV-seropositive. This CDR3 reads CASSQGSAGEADTQYF. CDR3 DNA sequence: TGCGCCAGCAGCCAAGGATCAGCGGGAGAGGCTGATACGCAGTATTTT.